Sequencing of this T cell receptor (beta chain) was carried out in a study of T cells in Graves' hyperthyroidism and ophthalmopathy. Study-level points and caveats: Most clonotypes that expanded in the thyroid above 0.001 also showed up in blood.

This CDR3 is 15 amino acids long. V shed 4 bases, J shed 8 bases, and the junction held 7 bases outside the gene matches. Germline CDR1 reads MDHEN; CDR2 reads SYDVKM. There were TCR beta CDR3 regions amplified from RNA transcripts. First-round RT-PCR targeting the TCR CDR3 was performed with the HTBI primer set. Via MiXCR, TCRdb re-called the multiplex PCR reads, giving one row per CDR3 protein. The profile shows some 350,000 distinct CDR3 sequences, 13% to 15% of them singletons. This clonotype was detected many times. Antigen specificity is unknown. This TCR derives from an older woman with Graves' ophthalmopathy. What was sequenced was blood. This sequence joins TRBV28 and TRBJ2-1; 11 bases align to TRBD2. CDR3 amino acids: CASSSRLAGIHEQFF. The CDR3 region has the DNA TGTGCCAGCAGTTCCAGACTAGCGGGAATTCATGAGCAGTTCTTC.